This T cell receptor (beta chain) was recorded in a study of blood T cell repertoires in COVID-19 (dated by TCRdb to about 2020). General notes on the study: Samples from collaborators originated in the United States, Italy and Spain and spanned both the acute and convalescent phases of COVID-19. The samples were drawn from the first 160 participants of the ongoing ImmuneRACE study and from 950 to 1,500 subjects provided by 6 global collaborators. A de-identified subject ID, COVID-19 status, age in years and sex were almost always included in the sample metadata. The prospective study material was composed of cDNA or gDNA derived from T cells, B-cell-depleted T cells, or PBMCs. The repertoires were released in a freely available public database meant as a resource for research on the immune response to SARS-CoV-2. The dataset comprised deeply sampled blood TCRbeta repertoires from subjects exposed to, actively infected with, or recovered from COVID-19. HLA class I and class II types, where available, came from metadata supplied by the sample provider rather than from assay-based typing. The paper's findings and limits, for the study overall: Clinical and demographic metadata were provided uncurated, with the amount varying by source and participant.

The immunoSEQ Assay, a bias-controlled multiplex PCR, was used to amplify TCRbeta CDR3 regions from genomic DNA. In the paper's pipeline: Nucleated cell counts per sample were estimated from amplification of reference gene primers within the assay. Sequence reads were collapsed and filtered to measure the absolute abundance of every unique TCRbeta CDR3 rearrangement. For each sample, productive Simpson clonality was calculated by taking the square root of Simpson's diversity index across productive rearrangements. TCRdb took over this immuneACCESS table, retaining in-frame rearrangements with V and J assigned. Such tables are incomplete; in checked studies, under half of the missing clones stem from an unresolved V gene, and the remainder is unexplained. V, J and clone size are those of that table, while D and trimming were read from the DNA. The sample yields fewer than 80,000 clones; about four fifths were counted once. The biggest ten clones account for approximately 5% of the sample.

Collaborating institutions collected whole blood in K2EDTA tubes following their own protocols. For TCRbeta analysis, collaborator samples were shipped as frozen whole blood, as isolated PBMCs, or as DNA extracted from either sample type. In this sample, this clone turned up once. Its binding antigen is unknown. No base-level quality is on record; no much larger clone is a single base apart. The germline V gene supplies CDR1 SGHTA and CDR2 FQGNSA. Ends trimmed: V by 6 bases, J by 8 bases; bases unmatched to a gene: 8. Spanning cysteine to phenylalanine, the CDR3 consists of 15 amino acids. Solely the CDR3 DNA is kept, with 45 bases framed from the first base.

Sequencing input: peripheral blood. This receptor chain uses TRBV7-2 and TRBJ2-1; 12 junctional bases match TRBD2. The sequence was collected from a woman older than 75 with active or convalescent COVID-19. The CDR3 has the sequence CASSPSSGGAYEQFF. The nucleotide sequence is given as TGTGCCAGCAGTCCGTCTAGCGGGGGGGCCTATGAGCAGTTCTTC.